This T cell receptor (beta chain) was profiled in a study of cytomegalovirus exposure and HLA in healthy donors. The primer mix had 60 Vbeta and 13 Jbeta primers. TCRdb's copy holds only in-frame clones and misses some; the assay was immunoSEQ multiplex PCR. The table has about 200,000 clones, almost 85% seen once. Only one count was recorded for this clone. V lost 6 bases and J lost 0, with 9 bases in between. Germline values: CDR1 SQVTM, CDR2 ANQGSEA. This CDR3 comprises 12 residues. Nominally healthy donors were sampled, though unrecorded immune exposures were likely. J is TRBJ2-7 and V is TRBV29-1; unclear D gene. The receptor comes from a woman aged 45 to 65 in good health and CMV-seronegative. Sequenced: PBMCs. The DNA of the CDR3 is TGCAGCGTGGCCGAATCCTCCTACGAGCAGTACTTC. Translating gives CSVAESSYEQYF.